The 6 T cell receptor beta chains listed next were all sequenced from one sample in a study of T-cell memory formation after mild COVID-19. TCRdb ran MiXCR on the 5' RACE reads and lists one entry per CDR3 protein. This table has hundreds of thousands of distinct CDR3 sequences, 25% appearing once. Sequencing was carried out using PBMCs or a T cell subset sorted from them (not recorded which). The receptors shown here come from an adult woman who had mild COVID-19 (a few samples of this study predate the infection). Cell type and time point are not known.

This chain joins TRBV12-3 or TRBV12-4 and TRBJ2-7; D not resolved. Trimming left V 1 base short and J 6 bases short, with 7 bases between. The CDR3 spans 12 residues. The CDR3 here is CASSLGHIEQYF. CDR3 in DNA: TGTGCCAGCAGTTTAGGACACATCGAGCAGTACTTC.

This sequence joins TRBV11-2 and TRBJ2-5; TRBD2 aligns across 12 bases. The trim removed 3 bases at V and 5 bases at J, leaving 4 bases unmatched. The CDR3 is 15 amino acids. Germline loops: CDR1 SGHAT, CDR2 FQNNGV. The chain's CDR3 is CASSFRLAGDETQYF. For the CDR3, the DNA is TGTGCCAGCAGCTTCCGACTAGCGGGAGACGAGACCCAGTACTTC.

This clonotype was counted between two and nine times. The gene calls are TRBV4-1 and TRBJ1-1, with D possibly matching TRBD1 (5 bases). Germline assignment: CDR1 MGHRA and CDR2 YSYEKL. The V gene lost 1 base and the J gene lost 0 bases, with 12 bases spanning the gap. CDR3 length equals 16 residues. CDR3 in amino acids: CASSQVGRGVNTEAFF. The CDR3 nucleotides are TGCGCCAGCAGCCAAGTGGGTAGAGGGGTGAACACTGAAGCTTTCTTT.

By its share, this clonotype is medium-sized. This rearrangement joins TRBV7-8 to TRBJ2-7; D is perhaps TRBD2 (5 bases). The CDR3 has 15 residues. CDR1 and CDR2 from the germline V gene are SGHVS and FQNEAQ. Deletions cut 3 bases from V and 2 bases from J, with 14 bases between. CDR3 residues: CASSFRHEGTYEQYF. CDR3 nucleotides: TGTGCCAGCAGCTTTCGGCATGAGGGTACCTACGAGCAGTACTTC.

The rearrangement links TRBV6-5 to TRBJ2-5; 12 positions match TRBD2. V was pared by 6 bases and J by 6 bases, with 5 bases of the junction left unmatched. Germline CDR1 is MNHEY and CDR2 is SVGAGI. The CDR3 runs 14 residues. CDR3 region: CASRTSGSRKTQYF. The CDR3 DNA follows: TGTGCCAGCAGGACTAGCGGGAGTCGGAAGACCCAGTACTTC.

The chain joins TRBV12-3 or TRBV12-4 to TRBJ2-1; D is unresolved. V was shortened by 3 bases and J by 6 bases, with 9 bases between the two germline ends. The CDR3 has 13 amino acids. The CDR3 is CASSLETPNEQFF. The CDR3 DNA follows: TGTGCCAGCAGTTTGGAGACTCCCAATGAGCAGTTCTTC.